This TCR beta chain was sequenced in a study of cytotoxic CD8 clonotypes in ibrutinib-treated CLL. Regarding the study as a whole: Baseline clonality, higher than in age-matched healthy donors, tracked circulating CD8+ T-cell counts.

As for this clone: Its cognate antigen is unknown.

Per the germline V gene, CDR1 is MDHEN and CDR2 is SYDVKM. V was clipped by 10 bases and J by 1 base, with 23 bases between them. This CDR3 spans 17 amino acids. Assay: immunoSEQ multiplex PCR; the TCRdb copy retains only in-frame clones and omits some. The data hold about 250,000 clones, with about three quarters observed a single time. The rearrangement links TRBV28 to TRBJ1-3, with D possibly matching TRBD1 (6 bases). This specimen consisted of PBMCs, obtained after 24 months of ibrutinib treatment. The sequence came from a human donor with chronic lymphocytic leukemia. The CDR3 sequence is CATFASDSPGSGNTIYF. CDR3 coding DNA: TGTGCCACCTTTGCTTCGGACAGTCCGGGGTCTGGAAACACCATATATTTT.